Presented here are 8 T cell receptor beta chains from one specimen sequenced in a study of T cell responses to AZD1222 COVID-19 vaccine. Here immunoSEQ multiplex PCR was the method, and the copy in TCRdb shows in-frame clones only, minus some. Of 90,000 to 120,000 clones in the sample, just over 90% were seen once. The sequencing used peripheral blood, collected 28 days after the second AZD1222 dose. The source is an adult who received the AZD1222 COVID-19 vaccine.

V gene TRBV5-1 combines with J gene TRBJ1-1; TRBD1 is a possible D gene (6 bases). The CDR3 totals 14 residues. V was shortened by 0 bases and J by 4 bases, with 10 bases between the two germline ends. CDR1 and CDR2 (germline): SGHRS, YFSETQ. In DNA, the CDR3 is TGCGCCAGCAGCTTGGACAGGGTGGGCACTGAAGCTTTCTTT. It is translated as CASSLDRVGTEAFF. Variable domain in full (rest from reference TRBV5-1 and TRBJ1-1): KAGVTQTPRYLIKTRGQQVTLSCSPISGHRSVSWYQQTPGQGLQFLFEYFSETQRNKGNFPGRFSGRQFSNSRSEMNVSTLELGDSALYLCASSLDRVGTEAFFGQGTRLTVV.

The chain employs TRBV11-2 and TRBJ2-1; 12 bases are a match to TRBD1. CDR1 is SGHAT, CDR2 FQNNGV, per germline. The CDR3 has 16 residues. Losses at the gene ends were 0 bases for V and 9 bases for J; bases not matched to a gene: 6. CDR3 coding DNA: TGTGCCAGCAGCTTAGACGGGGACAGGGGGCGGACTGAGCAGTTCTTC. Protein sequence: CASSLDGDRGRTEQFF. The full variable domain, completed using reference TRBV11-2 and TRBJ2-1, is EAGVAQSPRYKIIEKRQSVAFWCNPISGHATLYWYQQILGQGPKLLIQFQNNGVVDDSQLPKDRFSAERLKGVDSTLKIQPAKLEDSAVYLCASSLDGDRGRTEQFFGPGTRLTVL.

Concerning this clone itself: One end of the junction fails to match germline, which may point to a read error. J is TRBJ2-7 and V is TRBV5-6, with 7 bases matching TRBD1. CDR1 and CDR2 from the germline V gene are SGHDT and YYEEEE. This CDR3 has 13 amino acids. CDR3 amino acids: CASSSLIPGQSIF. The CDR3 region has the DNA TGTGCCAGCAGCTCGCTTATTCCGGGACAGTCTATCTTC.

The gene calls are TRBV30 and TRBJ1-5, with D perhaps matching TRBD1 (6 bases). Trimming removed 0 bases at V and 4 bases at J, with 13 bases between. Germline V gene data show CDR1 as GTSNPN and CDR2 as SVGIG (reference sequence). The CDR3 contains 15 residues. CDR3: CAWSVLQGVNQPQHF. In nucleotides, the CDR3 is TGTGCCTGGAGTGTACTACAGGGTGTGAATCAGCCCCAGCATTTT.

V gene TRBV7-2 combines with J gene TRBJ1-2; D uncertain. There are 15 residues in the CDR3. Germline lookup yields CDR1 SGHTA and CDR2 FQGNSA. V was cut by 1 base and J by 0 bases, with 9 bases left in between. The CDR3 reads CASSLEAGANYGYTF. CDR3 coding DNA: TGTGCCAGCAGCTTAGAGGCAGGAGCTAACTATGGCTACACCTTC.

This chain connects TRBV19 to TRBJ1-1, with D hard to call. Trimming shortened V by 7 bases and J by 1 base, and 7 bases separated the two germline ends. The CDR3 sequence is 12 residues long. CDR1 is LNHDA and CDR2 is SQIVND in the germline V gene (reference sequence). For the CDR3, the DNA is TGTGCCAGTAAACCTGGGAACACTGAAGCTTTCTTT. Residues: CASKPGNTEAFF.

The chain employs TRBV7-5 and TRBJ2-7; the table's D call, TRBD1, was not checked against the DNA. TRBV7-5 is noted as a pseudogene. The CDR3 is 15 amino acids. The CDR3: CARSLRTDLSYEQYF. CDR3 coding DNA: TGTGCCAGAAGCCTACGGACAGATCTCTCCTACGAGCAGTACTTC.

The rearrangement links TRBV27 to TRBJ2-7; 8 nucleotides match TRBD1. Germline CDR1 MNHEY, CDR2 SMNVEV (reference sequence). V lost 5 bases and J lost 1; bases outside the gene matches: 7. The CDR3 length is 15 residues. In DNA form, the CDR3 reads TGTGCCAGCAGTCCCGGCAGGGGGCCTTCCTACGAGCAGTACTTC. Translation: CASSPGRGPSYEQYF.